These T cell receptor beta chains were read from a single sample in a study of cytomegalovirus exposure and HLA in healthy donors. Clones were read by immunoSEQ multiplex PCR, and TCRdb kept only the in-frame ones, dropping some. The profile shows 250,000 or so clones, around 90% of them singletons. The specimen sequenced was PBMCs. The source is a girl aged 2-10 years in good health and CMV-seronegative. The CDR3 runs from the conserved cysteine through the conserved F or W. D genes are given only for firm matches. Clone size appears in some rows only: once, few, many, or a class for an expanded clone.

clone_size d_call cdr3_length j_call v_call cdr3_nt cdr3_aa
NA NA 15 TRBJ2-3 TRBV7-9 TGTGCCAGCAGCTTAGGGACATTTAGCACAGATACGCAGTATTTT CASSLGTFSTDTQYF
NA NA 13 TRBJ1-1 TRBV30 TGTGCCTGGAGTGTACTTATGCTTGGTGAAGCTTTCTTT CAWSVLMLGEAFF
once TRBD1 16 TRBJ1-2 TRBV28 TGTGCCAGCAGCAAGCCGGGGACAGGGGGCCACTATGGCTACACCTTC CASSKPGTGGHYGYTF
NA TRBD1 15 TRBJ1-4 TRBV5-1 TGCGCCAGCAGCCCACCGGGACAGGGTGGCGAAAAACTGTTTTTT CASSPPGQGGEKLFF
NA TRBD1 13 TRBJ1-6 TRBV28 TGTGCCAGCAGGCGTCAGGGGGCCTCACCCCTCCACTTT CASRRQGASPLHF
NA TRBD2 16 TRBJ2-3 TRBV29-1 TGCAGCGTCGCATTTAATAGACTAGCCGGCACAGATACGCAGTATTTT CSVAFNRLAGTDTQYF
NA NA 15 TRBJ1-4 TRBV10-2 TGCGCCAGCAGTGAGTCGTCGGGGGGTAATGAAAAACTGTTTTTT CASSESSGGNEKLFF
NA TRBD1 17 TRBJ2-1 TRBV27 TGTGCCAGCAAGGGCGGGACAGGGGCGGGGTTCTACAATGAGCAGTTCTTC CASKGGTGAGFYNEQFF
NA TRBD2 13 TRBJ2-3 TRBV6-1 TGTGCCAGCAGTGGCTCCCTAGCGGGAGTTTGGTATTTT CASSGSLAGVWYF
NA NA 14 TRBJ1-4 TRBV6-5 TGTGCCAGCAGTTATAGCGCAACTAATGAAAAACTGTTTTTT CASSYSATNEKLFF
NA TRBD1 14 TRBJ2-1 TRBV6-5 TGTGCCAGCAGTTACCAGGACAGGGGGCATGAGCAGTTCTTC CASSYQDRGHEQFF
NA NA 15 TRBJ1-5 TRBV6-5 TGTGCCAGCAGTTACTTGGCCCTCAAGAATCAGCCCCAGCATTTT CASSYLALKNQPQHF
NA NA 15 TRBJ1-1 TRBV5-4 TGTGCCAGCAGCATGGGTTACAGGGAGAACACTGAAGCTTTCTTT CASSMGYRENTEAFF
NA NA 14 TRBJ1-1 TRBV5-8 TGTGCCAGCAGCTTAGATCCGGGAGACACTGAAGCTTTCTTT CASSLDPGDTEAFF
once TRBD2 12 TRBJ2-1 TRBV7-6 TGTGCCAGCAGCCAAGCGGGAAATGAGCAGTTCTTC CASSQAGNEQFF
NA NA 13 TRBJ2-1 TRBV5-1 TGCGCCAGCAGCTCTGGGAGCCGCAATGAGCAGTTCTTC CASSSGSRNEQFF
NA TRBD1 16 TRBJ1-2 TRBV6-5 TGTGCCAGCAGTTACTCGAGGACAGGATATGAGGCGGGCTACACCTTC CASSYSRTGYEAGYTF
NA NA 15 TRBJ1-5 TRBV6-5 TGTGCCAGCAGCCACAACGGGGTTTCCAATCAGCCCCAGCATTTT CASSHNGVSNQPQHF
NA TRBD2 15 TRBJ2-3 TRBV6-5 TGTGCCAGCAGTTACAGCGGGGGGAGCACAGATACGCAGTATTTT CASSYSGGSTDTQYF
NA TRBD1 13 TRBJ1-4 TRBV28 TGTGCCAGCAGTTCAGGACAGGGGATGAAACTGTTTTTT CASSSGQGMKLFF
NA NA 14 TRBJ1-2 TRBV5-6 TGTGCCAGCAGCTCGGAGACGAGCCTTTATGGCTACACCTTC CASSSETSLYGYTF
NA TRBD1 16 TRBJ2-2 TRBV5-1 TGCGCCAGCAGCTCCGGGACAGGGGGCATTATCGGGGAGCTGTTTTTT CASSSGTGGIIGELFF
NA TRBD1 15 TRBJ1-3 TRBV6-1 TGTGCCGGCAGGTGGCAACAGGGGGCTGGAAACACCATATATTTT CAGRWQQGAGNTIYF
NA NA 11 TRBJ1-1 TRBV5-1 TGCGCCAGCAGCCAAGAGTCTGAAGCTTTCTTT CASSQESEAFF
NA NA 13 TRBJ1-1 TRBV6-1 TGTGCCAGCAGTGGACTAGGGGACACTGAAGCTTTCTTT CASSGLGDTEAFF